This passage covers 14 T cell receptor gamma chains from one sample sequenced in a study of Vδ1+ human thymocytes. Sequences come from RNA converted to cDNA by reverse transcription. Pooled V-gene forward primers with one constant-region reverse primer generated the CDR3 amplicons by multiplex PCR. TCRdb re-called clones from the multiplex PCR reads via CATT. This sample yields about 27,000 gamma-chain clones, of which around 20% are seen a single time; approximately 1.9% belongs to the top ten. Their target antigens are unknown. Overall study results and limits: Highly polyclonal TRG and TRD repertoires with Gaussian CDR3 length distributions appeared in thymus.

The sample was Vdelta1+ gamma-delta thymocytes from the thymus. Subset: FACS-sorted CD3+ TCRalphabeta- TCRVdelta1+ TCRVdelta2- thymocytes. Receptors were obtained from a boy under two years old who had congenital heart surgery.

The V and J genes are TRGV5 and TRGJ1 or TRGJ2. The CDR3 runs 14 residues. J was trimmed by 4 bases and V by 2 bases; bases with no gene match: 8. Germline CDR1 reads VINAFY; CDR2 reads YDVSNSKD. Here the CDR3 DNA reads TGTGCCACCTGGGACACCCCGGAGTATTATAAGAAACTCTTT. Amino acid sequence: CATWDTPEYYKKLF.

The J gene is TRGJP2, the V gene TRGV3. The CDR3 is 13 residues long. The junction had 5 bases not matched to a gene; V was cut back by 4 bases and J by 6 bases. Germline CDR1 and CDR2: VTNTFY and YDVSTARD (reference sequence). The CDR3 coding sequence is TGTGCCACCTGGGAAGGTTGTGATTGGATCAAGACGTTT. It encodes CATWEGCDWIKTF.

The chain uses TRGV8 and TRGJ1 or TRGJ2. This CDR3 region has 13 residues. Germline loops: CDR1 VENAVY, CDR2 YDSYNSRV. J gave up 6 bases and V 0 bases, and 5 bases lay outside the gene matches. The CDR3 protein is CATWDRYGYKKLF. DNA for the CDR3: TGTGCCACCTGGGATAGGTACGGTTATAAGAAACTCTTT.

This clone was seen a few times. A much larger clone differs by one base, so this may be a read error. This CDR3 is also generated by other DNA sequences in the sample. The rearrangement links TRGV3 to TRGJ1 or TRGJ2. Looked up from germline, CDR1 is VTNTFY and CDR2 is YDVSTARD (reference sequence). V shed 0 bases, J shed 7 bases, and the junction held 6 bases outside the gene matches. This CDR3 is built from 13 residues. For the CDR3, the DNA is TGTGCCACCTGGGACAGGCCATACTATAAGAAACTCTTT. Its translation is CATWDRPYYKKLF.

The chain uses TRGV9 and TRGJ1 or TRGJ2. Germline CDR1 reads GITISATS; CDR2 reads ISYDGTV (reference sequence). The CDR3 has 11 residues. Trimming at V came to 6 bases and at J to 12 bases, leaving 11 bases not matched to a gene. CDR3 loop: CALWILPGKLF. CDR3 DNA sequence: TGTGCCTTGTGGATTTTACCCGGGAAACTCTTT.

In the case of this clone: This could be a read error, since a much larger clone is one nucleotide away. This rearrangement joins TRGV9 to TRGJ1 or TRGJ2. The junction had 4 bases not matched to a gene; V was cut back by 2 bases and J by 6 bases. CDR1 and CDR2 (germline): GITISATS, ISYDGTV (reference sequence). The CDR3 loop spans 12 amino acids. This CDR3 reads CALWEGGYKKLF. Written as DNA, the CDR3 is TGTGCCTTGTGGGAGGGGGGTTATAAGAAACTCTTT.

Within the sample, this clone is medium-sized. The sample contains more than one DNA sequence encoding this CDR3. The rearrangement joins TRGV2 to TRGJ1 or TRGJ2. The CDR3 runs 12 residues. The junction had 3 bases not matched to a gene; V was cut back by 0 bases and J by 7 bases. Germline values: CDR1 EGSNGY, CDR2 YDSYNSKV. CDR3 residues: CATWDGRYKKLF. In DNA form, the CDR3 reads TGTGCCACCTGGGACGGGCGGTATAAGAAACTCTTT.

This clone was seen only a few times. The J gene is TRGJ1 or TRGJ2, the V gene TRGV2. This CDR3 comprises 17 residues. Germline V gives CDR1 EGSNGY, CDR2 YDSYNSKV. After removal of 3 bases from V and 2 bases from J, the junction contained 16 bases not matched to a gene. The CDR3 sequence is CATWDRPGPLYYYKKLF. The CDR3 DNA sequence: TGTGCCACCTGGGACAGGCCGGGGCCCCTTTATTATTATAAGAAACTCTTT.

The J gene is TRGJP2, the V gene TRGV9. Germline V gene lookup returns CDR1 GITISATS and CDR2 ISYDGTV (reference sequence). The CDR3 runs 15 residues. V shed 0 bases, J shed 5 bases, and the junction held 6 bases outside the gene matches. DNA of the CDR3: TGTGCCTTGTGGGAGGTGCAAGACAGTGATTGGATCAAGACGTTT. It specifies CALWEVQDSDWIKTF.

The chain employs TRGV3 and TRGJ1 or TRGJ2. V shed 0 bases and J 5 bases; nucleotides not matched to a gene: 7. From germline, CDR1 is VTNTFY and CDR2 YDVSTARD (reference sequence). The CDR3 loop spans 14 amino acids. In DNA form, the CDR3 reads TGTGCCACCTGGGACAGGCCACCGAATTATAAGAAACTCTTT. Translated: CATWDRPPNYKKLF.

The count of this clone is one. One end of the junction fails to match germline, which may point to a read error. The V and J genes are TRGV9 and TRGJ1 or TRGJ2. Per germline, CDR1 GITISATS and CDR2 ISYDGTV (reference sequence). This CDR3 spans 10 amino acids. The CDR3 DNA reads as TGTGCCTTGTGGCAGGTGCGGAAACTCTTT. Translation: CALWQVRKLF.

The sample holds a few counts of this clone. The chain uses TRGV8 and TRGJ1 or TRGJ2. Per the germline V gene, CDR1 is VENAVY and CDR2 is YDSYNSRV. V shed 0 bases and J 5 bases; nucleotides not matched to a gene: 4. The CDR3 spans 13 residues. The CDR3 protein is CATWDRFNYKKLF. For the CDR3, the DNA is TGTGCCACCTGGGATAGGTTTAATTATAAGAAACTCTTT.

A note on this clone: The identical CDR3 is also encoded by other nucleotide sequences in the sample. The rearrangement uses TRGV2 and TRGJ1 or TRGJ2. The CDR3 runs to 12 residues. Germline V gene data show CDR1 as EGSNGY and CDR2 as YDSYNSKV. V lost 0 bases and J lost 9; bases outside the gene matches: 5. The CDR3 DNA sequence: TGTGCCACCTGGGACGGGCGGGGTAAGAAACTCTTT. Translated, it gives CATWDGRGKKLF.

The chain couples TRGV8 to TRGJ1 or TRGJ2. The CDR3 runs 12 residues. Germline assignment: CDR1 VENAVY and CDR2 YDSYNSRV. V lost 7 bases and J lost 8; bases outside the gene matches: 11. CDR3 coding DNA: TGTGCCACCTGTGCCCATACGAATAAGAAACTCTTT. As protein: CATCAHTNKKLF.